Listed here are 8 T cell receptor beta chains from one sample, sequenced in a study of beta chain features in type 1 diabetes. Findings and limits, study-wide: Moderately but significantly shorter TCRB CDR3s were found in Type 1 diabetes patients in all four CD4+ subsets.

cDNA synthesis used the whole RNA isolate, giving expressed TCRB sequences. TCRdb keeps only in-frame clones here, not all; method: immunoSEQ multiplex PCR. In the table there are about 180,000 clones, about 8% of which are singletons. No antigen is known for these receptors. Sequenced input: central memory CD4+ T cells from blood. These receptors all come from a woman in her 40s with type 1 diabetes.

The chain uses TRBV7-9 and TRBJ1-4, with D tentatively TRBD1 (6 bases). Trimming took off 6 bases at V and 12 bases at J, with 26 bases between the two ends. The CDR3 covers 16 residues. Germline lookup yields CDR1 SEHNR and CDR2 FQNEAQ (reference sequence). The CDR3 reads CASSPTYGALGGELFF. CDR3 DNA sequence: TGTGCCAGCAGTCCCACCTATGGGGCCCTAGGGGGAGAACTGTTTTTT.

At least ten counts were recorded for this clone. The chain has TRBV30 and TRBJ1-1; D uncertain. V lost 6 bases and J lost 3, with 20 bases in between. The CDR3 is 15 amino acids. The germline V gene has CDR1 GTSNPN and CDR2 SVGIG (reference sequence). The CDR3 DNA reads TGTGCCTGTTTTCCCCATTTAACGAGGGACACTGAAGCTTTCTTT. Its protein is CACFPHLTRDTEAFF.

For the CDR3, the DNA is TGTGCCAGCCAATCGAAGCGGTCCTATAATTCACCCCTCCACTTT. Translating it yields CASQSKRSYNSPLHF. The chain couples TRBV6-6 to TRBJ1-6, with unresolved D. V lost 8 bases and J lost 1, with 12 bases in between. The CDR3 covers 15 residues. From germline, CDR1 is MNHNY and CDR2 SVGAGI (reference sequence).

This clone was counted between two and nine times. DNA for the CDR3: TGTGCCAGCTGGGAGGGACAGGCTAATTCACCCCTCCACTTT. As protein: CASWEGQANSPLHF. This chain links TRBV7-2 with TRBJ1-6; 8 bases map to TRBD1. The V and J ends lost 8 bases and 6 bases, in that order; junction bases with no gene match: 6. Germline V gives CDR1 SGHTA, CDR2 FQGNSA. This CDR3 spans 14 amino acids.

This clone has a handful of counts. The CDR3 DNA reads as TGCGCCAGCAGCTTGGTACCTAACAGGGACAATGAGCAGTTCTTC. Its protein product is CASSLVPNRDNEQFF. The rearrangement uses TRBV5-1 and TRBJ2-1, with D perhaps TRBD1 (6 bases). Germline V CDR1 and CDR2: SGHRS, YFSETQ. V lost 0 bases to trimming and J lost 5 bases, with 12 bases between them. The CDR3 sequence is 15 residues long.

This chain connects TRBV18 to TRBJ1-5; 8 bases line up with TRBD1. CDR3 length: 14 amino acids. Germline V lookup: CDR1 KGHSH, CDR2 LQKENI. J was trimmed by 6 bases and V by 5 bases; bases with no gene match: 6. DNA for the CDR3: TGTGCCAGCTCATCGACAGGGGAACGTCAGCCCCAGCATTTT. Its translation is CASSSTGERQPQHF.

This clone was seen a few times. The chain carries TRBV6-4 and TRBJ2-5; no definite D call. CDR1 and CDR2 (germline): MRHNA, SNTAGT. Trimming cost V 0 bases and J 5 bases, with 7 bases left between them. The CDR3 has 13 amino acids. This chain's CDR3 is CASSDSRWETQYF. CDR3 coding DNA: TGTGCCAGCAGTGACTCGCGATGGGAGACCCAGTACTTC.

This clone was counted between two and nine times. The CDR3 DNA is TGTGCCAGCAGTGAGCCGGGAGACAGGGTTCGGGACATTCAGTACTTC. Encoded protein: CASSEPGDRVRDIQYF. J is TRBJ2-4 and V is TRBV25-1, with D perhaps matching TRBD1 (7 bases). Germline V gene lookup returns CDR1 MGHDK and CDR2 SYGVNS. This CDR3 spans 16 amino acids. Trimming took 3 bases from V and 8 from J, leaving 20 bases between them. Supplemented by reference TRBV25-1 and TRBJ2-4, the full variable domain reads EADIYQTPRYLVIGTGKKITLECSQTMGHDKMYWYQQDPGMELHLIHYSYGVNSTEKGDLSSESTVSRIRTEHFPLTLESARPSHTSQYLCASSEPGDRVRDIQYFGAGTRLSVL.